The clone carrying this T cell receptor beta chain appeared once. Possible read error: a much larger clone is one base away. Germline CDR1 reads SGHTA; CDR2 reads FQGTGA. The CDR3 totals 13 residues. Full-length variable regions came from constant-region reverse primers plus semi-nested Nested Universal Primer A PCR. Each CDR3 protein is one row after TCRdb ran MiXCR on the 5' RACE reads. The sample yields 55,000 to 75,000 distinct CDR3 sequences, 25% to 30% seen once. Sample: tumor-infiltrating naive CD4+ T cells sorted from the breast tumor. Subset in this sample: naive CD4+ T cells, CD4+CD45RA+CD25-. The sequence was obtained from a female donor with breast cancer. The V call is TRBV7-3, the J call TRBJ2-3; D is ambiguous. This chain's CDR3 is CASSPYSTNTQYF. The DNA for the CDR3 is TGTGCCAGCAGCCCTTACTCCACAAATACGCAGTATTTT.